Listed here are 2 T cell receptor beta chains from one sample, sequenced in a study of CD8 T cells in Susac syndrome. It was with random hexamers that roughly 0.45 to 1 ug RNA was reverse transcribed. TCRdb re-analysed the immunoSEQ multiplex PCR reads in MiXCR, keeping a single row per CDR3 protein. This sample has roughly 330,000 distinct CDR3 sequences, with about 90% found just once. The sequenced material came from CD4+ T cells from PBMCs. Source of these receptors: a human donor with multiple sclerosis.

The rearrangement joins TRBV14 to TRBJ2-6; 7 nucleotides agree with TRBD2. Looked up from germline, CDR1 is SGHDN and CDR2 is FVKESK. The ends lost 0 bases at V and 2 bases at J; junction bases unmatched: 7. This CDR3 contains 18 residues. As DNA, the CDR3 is TGTGCCAGCAGCCAAGATTGGGCGGGAGTGACTGGGGCCAACGTCCTGACTTTC. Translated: CASSQDWAGVTGANVLTF.

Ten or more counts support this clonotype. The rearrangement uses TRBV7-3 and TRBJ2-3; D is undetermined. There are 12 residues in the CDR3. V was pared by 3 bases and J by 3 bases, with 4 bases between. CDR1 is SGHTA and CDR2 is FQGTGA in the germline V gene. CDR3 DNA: TGTGCCAGCAGCTTGGGAACAGATACGCAGTATTTT. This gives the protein CASSLGTDTQYF.